This T cell receptor beta chain was identified during a study of OX40 agonist ivuxolimab in advanced cancers. About the full investigation: Ivuxolimab, which targeted the costimulatory receptor OX40 (CD134), was an agonistic, fully human IgG2 monoclonal antibody. The dose-escalation cohort was almost 85% male with a mean age of about 60 years, ranging from roughly 20 to 80. Partial responses were achieved by three dose-escalation patients, of whom one had hepatocellular carcinoma and two had cutaneous melanoma. The purpose of peripheral TCRbeta sequencing was to test whether ivuxolimab changed TCR sequence diversity and led to clonal T-cell expansion. Patients were allowed to have had prior anti-PD-1, anti-PD-L1 or anti-CTLA-4 therapy, and 30% to 40% of the dose-escalation patients had previously received checkpoint inhibitors. Intravenous ivuxolimab was administered to patients every 2 weeks at six dose levels: 0.01, 0.1, 0.3, 1.5, 3 and 10 mg/kg. Of the approximately 54 dose-escalation patients, hepatocellular carcinoma was present in 19, melanoma in roughly 15, renal cell carcinoma in 9 and head and neck cancer in 9. The paper reports the monotherapy dose-escalation portion (N of about 50 patients) of the phase I ivuxolimab trial.

A remark on this clone: Its antigen target is currently unknown. No quality values exist for individual bases; no much larger clone is one base distant.

Patients with a history of autoimmune disease or receiving systemic immunosuppression were excluded from the trial. Peripheral blood for TCR sequencing was collected from all dose cohorts at baseline, on cycle 4 day 1, and on cycle 7 day 1. The samples were drawn from a first-in-human, open-label, multicenter phase I dose-escalation trial of ivuxolimab. Adults with locally advanced or metastatic melanoma, renal cell, hepatocellular, or head and neck squamous cell carcinoma were enrolled in the trial. Before TCR sequencing, CD4+ T cells and CD8+ T cells were sorted from peripheral blood as separate populations. The paper as a whole reports these results and caveats: Low levels of normalized T-cell clonal expansion were also seen in some patients who did not respond. Which antigens the clonally expanded peripheral T cells were specific for was not determined. At doses of 0.1 to 3.0 mg/kg, clonal expansion of both CD4+ and CD8+ blood T cells was observed from baseline to week 6. Partial responders in the 0.1-3.0 mg/kg groups had among the lowest normalized peripheral clonal expansion, especially among CD8+ T cells. After ivuxolimab, CD8+ T cells had more expanded clones than CD4+ T cells on average.

Genomic DNA was isolated from the sorted cells so that the TCRbeta CDR3 region could be sequenced. The immunoSEQ Assay was used to sequence the TCRbeta CDR3 regions. As stored in TCRdb, this immuneACCESS dataset retains in-frame rearrangements with V and J assigned. A fraction of the clones does not appear; measured against another copy, unresolved V genes explain less than half of the discrepancy, and the remainder lacks a known reason. For this sample there are 35,000 to 45,000 clones; roughly 82% appear just once. Roughly 2.1% of the sample is in the top ten clones. Via the germline V gene, CDR1 is SNHLY and CDR2 FYNNEI. From the cysteine up to the phenylalanine, the CDR3 has a length of 13 residues. The CDR3 DNA has 39 bases and is translated from base 1. V loses 6 bases, J loses 3 bases, and the germline ends lie 11 bases apart.

The TCR was taken from an adult with an advanced solid tumor such as melanoma, head and neck, liver or kidney cancer. Sequenced material: CD4+ or CD8+ T cells sorted from blood, taken in a trial of the OX40 agonist ivuxolimab. The V gene is TRBV2 and the J gene is TRBJ1-2; perhaps TRBD1 is the D gene, with 5 bases matching. The DNA sequence is as follows: TGTGCCAGCAGCGACACAGGTGACTATGGCTACACCTTC. It codes for CASSDTGDYGYTF.